The clone carrying this T cell receptor (beta chain) was observed a single time. What it recognizes is unknown. Germline is not matched at one junction end, which may reflect a read error. The data were obtained in a study of cytomegalovirus exposure and HLA in healthy donors. Study-level points and caveats: Accurate prediction of HLA-A and HLA-B alleles (for most subjects) was reportedly achieved from TCR beta sequences. A prior analysis recorded that most TCR beta V segments were productive about 87% or about 30% of the time.

Donors had nominal health at sampling but likely had unrecorded immune exposures. CDR1 SEHNR and CDR2 FQNEAQ come from the germline V gene (reference sequence). There are 14 residues in the CDR3. Primers: 60 Vbeta forward and 13 Jbeta reverse. TCRdb's table, derived via immunoSEQ multiplex PCR, lists solely in-frame clones and lacks some. The sample carries some 120,000 clones, about 80% recorded once. The receptor's source is a young man in good health and CMV-seronegative. The gene calls are TRBV7-9 and TRBJ2-7, with a tentative D call TRBD2 (6 bases). The sample taken for sequencing was PBMCs. The CDR3 region has the DNA TGTTCCAGCAGACTCGGGAGTGCCCCCTACGAGCAGTACTTC. It encodes CSSRLGSAPYEQYF.